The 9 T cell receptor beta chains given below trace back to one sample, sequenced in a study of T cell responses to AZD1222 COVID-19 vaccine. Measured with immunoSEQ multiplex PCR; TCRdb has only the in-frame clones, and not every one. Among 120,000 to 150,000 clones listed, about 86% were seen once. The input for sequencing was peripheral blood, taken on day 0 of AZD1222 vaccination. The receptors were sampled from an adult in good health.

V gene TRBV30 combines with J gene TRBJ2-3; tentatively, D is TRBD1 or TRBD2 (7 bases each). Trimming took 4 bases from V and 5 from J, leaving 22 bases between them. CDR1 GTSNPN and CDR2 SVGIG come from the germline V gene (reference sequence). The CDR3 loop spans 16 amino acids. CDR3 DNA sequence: TGTGCCTGGATCCCCCTGGGGGAGGGGGCAATAGATACGCAGTATTTT. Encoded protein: CAWIPLGEGAIDTQYF.

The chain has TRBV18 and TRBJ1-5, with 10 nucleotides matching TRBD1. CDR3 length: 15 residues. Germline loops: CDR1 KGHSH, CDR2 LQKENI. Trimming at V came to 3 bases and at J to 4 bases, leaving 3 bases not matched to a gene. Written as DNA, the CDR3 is TGTGCCAGCTCACCGGGGACAGGGGAAAATCAGCCCCAGCATTTT. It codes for CASSPGTGENQPQHF.

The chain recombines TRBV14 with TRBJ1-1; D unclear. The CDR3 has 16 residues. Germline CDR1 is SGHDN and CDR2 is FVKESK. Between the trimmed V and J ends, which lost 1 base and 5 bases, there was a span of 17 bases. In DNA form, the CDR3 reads TGTGCCAGCAGCCAAGGTTTGTGGTTCCTGGGGACTGAAGCTTTCTTT. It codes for CASSQGLWFLGTEAFF.

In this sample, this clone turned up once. In DNA form, the CDR3 reads TGTGCCAGCAGTGAAATTGGGCGGAGCACAGATACGCAGTATTTT. The encoded protein is CASSEIGRSTDTQYF. The J gene is TRBJ2-3, the V gene TRBV6-4; D gene unclear. V gave up 3 bases and J gave up 0 bases, with 10 bases separating them. CDR3 size: 15 residues. Germline CDR1 MRHNA, CDR2 SNTAGT.

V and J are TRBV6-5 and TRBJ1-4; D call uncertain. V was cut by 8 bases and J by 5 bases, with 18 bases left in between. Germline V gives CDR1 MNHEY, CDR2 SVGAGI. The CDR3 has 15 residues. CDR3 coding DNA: TGTGCCAGCGTGGTCCAGGACCCGCCCAATGAAAAACTGTTTTTT. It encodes CASVVQDPPNEKLFF.

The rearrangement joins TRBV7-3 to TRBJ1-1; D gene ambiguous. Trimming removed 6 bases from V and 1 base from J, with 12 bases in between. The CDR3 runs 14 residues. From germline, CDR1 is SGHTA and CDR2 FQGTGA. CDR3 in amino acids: CASSPNPENTEAFF. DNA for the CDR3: TGTGCCAGCAGTCCTAATCCCGAGAACACTGAAGCTTTCTTT.

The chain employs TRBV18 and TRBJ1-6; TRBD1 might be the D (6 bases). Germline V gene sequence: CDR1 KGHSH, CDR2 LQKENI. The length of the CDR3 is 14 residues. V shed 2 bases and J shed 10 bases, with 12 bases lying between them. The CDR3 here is CASSPTGKESPLHF. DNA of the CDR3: TGTGCCAGCTCACCAACAGGGAAAGAATCACCCCTCCACTTT.

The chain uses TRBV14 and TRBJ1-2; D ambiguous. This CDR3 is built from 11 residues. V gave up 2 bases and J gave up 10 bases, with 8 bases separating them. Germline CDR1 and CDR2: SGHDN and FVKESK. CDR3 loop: CASSQYGHYTF. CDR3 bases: TGTGCCAGCAGCCAATATGGTCACTACACCTTC.

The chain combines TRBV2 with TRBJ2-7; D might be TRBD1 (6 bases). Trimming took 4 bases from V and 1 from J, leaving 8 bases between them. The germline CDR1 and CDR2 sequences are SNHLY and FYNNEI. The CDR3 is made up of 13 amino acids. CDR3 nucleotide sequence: TGTGCCAGCAGTGGACAGGTTTCCTACGAGCAGTACTTC. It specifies CASSGQVSYEQYF.